This T cell receptor (beta chain) was recorded in a study of blood T cell repertoires in COVID-19. Study-level background: Both acute and convalescent COVID-19 samples were obtained from the United States, Italy and Spain. The cDNA or gDNA used as material had been derived from T cells, B-cell-depleted T cells, or PBMCs.

Germline V gives CDR1 LGHDT, CDR2 YNNKEL (reference sequence). The CDR3 runs 16 residues. V dropped 5 bases and J dropped 0 bases, with 14 bases sitting between them. In the authors' methods: Counts of nucleated cells, estimated from reference gene primer amplification, were obtained. Sequenced by immunoSEQ multiplex PCR; TCRdb stores in-frame clones only, minus some. D and trimming come from the DNA, and the V and J calls and clone size come from that table. The data show 150,000 to 190,000 clones, with 65% to 85% seen just once and 3.7% held by the top ten. The sequence was obtained from a woman over 75 with acute or convalescent COVID-19. Sequences were obtained from peripheral blood. V usage is TRBV3-1 (or the pseudogene TRBV3-2) and J usage is TRBJ1-3; a possible D gene is TRBD1 (6 bases). Here the CDR3 reads CASSDAQGFSGNTIYF. CDR3 DNA: TGTGCCAGCAGCGACGCCCAGGGGTTCTCTGGAAACACCATATATTTT.